Presented here are 28 T cell receptor beta chains from one specimen sequenced in a study of blood T cell repertoires in COVID-19 (dated by TCRdb to 2018 to 2020). Libraries were prepared through the immunoSEQ multiplex PCR assay. This is the immuneACCESS table as TCRdb keeps it, with only in-frame sequences that have V and J called. A part of the clones is gone; compared with another copy, unresolved V genes explain less than half, and the rest is unexplained. Within this sample are about 430,000 clones, with roughly 90% of them counted one time only. About 1.5% of the sample rests with the top ten. What was sequenced was PBMCs or T cells enriched from blood (not recorded which). These receptors came from a woman aged 18-29 years who had been exposed to COVID-19.

A single count supports this clone. The gene calls are TRBV12-3 or TRBV12-4 and TRBJ2-1; no clear D gene. CDR3 size: 11 residues. Trimming took off 3 bases at V and 8 bases at J, with 5 bases between the two ends. CDR3 protein: CASSFIHEQFF. The CDR3 DNA sequence: TGTGCCAGCAGTTTTATCCATGAGCAGTTCTTC.

This clone was counted a few times. V gene TRBV5-1 combines with J gene TRBJ2-3; D is perhaps TRBD1 (6 bases). Deletions cut 4 bases from V and 6 bases from J, with 15 bases between. This CDR3 spans 14 amino acids. CDR1 and CDR2 (germline): SGHRS, YFSETQ. The DNA for the CDR3 is TGCGCCAGCAGCGTGGCCCAGGGGCAGGATACGCAGTATTTT. It translates to CASSVAQGQDTQYF.

The CDR3 bases are TGTGCCAGCAGTTCCACTAGCGGACAAGAGACCCAGTACTTC. This codes for CASSSTSGQETQYF. The chain joins TRBV7-9 to TRBJ2-5; 8 positions match TRBD2. V was clipped by 6 bases and J by 2 bases; unmatched bases: 5. The CDR3 totals 14 residues. Germline loops: CDR1 SEHNR, CDR2 FQNEAQ (reference sequence).

The rearrangement links TRBV11-3 to TRBJ2-7; 8 bases map to TRBD1. The CDR3 runs to 14 residues. The ends lost 5 bases at V and 4 bases at J; junction bases unmatched: 7. Germline lookup yields CDR1 SGHNT and CDR2 YENEEA. DNA for the CDR3: TGTGCCAGCAGCCCGGAGGGACAGGATTACGAGCAGTACTTC. This gives the protein CASSPEGQDYEQYF.

This chain connects TRBV3-1 (or the pseudogene TRBV3-2) to TRBJ2-1, with D possibly being TRBD2 (6 bases). CDR3 size: 18 residues. The V end was cut by 4 bases, the J end by 3 bases, with 22 bases between. Germline V CDR1 and CDR2: LGHDT, YNNKEL (reference sequence). The CDR3 protein is CASSLLGGASGLYNEQFF. The CDR3 bases are TGTGCCAGCAGCCTCTTAGGTGGGGCGTCGGGACTCTACAATGAGCAGTTCTTC.

The chain links TRBV24-1 to TRBJ2-5; D remains ambiguous. Germline-derived CDR1 and CDR2 are KGHDR and SFDVKD. Trimming took off 3 bases at V and 7 bases at J, with 11 bases between the two ends. CDR3 length: 13 residues. CDR3 residues: CATSDLLFGTQYF. The CDR3 region has the DNA TGTGCCACCAGTGATCTTCTGTTCGGGACCCAGTACTTC.

The V and J genes are TRBV3-1 (or the pseudogene TRBV3-2) and TRBJ2-1; TRBD1 matches 8 bases. The CDR3 is 19 residues long. The J segment lost 2 bases and the V segment lost 2 bases, leaving 14 bases of the junction unmatched. Germline-derived CDR1 and CDR2 are LGHDT and YNNKEL (reference sequence). CDR3 DNA: TGTGCCAGCAGCCAAAACAGCGCGGGGCGGACAGGGACCTACAATGAGCAGTTCTTC. Protein product: CASSQNSAGRTGTYNEQFF.

The CDR3 region has the DNA TGTGCCAGCAGTGAGGGGACAGGCCCTAGGGGGGCCAACGTCCTGACTTTC. Translating gives CASSEGTGPRGANVLTF. V is TRBV2 and J is TRBJ2-6, with 8 bases that match TRBD1. Per the germline V gene, CDR1 is SNHLY and CDR2 is FYNNEI. This CDR3 region has 17 residues. The trim removed 3 bases at V and 4 bases at J, leaving 8 bases unmatched.

The gene calls are TRBV6-5 and TRBJ1-1; 8 bases map to TRBD1. The V segment lost 7 bases and the J segment 1 base; nucleotides outside the gene matches: 5. Germline V gene data show CDR1 as MNHEY and CDR2 as SVGAGI. This CDR3 is 14 amino acids long. CDR3 sequence reads: CASILTGGNTEAFF. In nucleotides, the CDR3 is TGTGCCAGCATCCTAACAGGGGGGAACACTGAAGCTTTCTTT.

The V call is TRBV7-9, the J call TRBJ1-2, with D possibly matching TRBD1 (6 bases). The CDR3 spans 15 residues. CDR1 and CDR2 from the germline V gene are SEHNR and FQNEAQ (reference sequence). V gave up 1 base and J gave up 2 bases, with 11 bases separating them. The CDR3 is CASSLDPGVNYGYTF. For the CDR3, the DNA is TGTGCCAGCAGCTTAGATCCAGGGGTGAACTATGGCTACACCTTC.

This sequence joins TRBV3-1 (or the pseudogene TRBV3-2) and TRBJ2-1, with D perhaps matching TRBD2 (6 bases). Trimming cost V 1 base and J 8 bases, with 12 bases left between them. The CDR3 runs 14 residues. Germline V lookup: CDR1 LGHDT, CDR2 YNNKEL (reference sequence). The CDR3 nucleotides are TGTGCCAGCAGCCAAGGAATCGCTAGCGATGAGCAGTTCTTC. Encoded protein: CASSQGIASDEQFF.

The V call is TRBV19, the J call TRBJ1-4; 7 bases match TRBD1. The junction had 12 bases not matched to a gene; V was cut back by 6 bases and J by 8 bases. The CDR3 has 15 amino acids. The V gene's germline CDR1 is LNHDA and CDR2 SQIVND (reference sequence). CDR3 residues: CASSQTGELLEKLFF. CDR3 DNA: TGTGCCAGTAGCCAAACAGGGGAGCTGTTAGAAAAACTGTTTTTT.

The DNA for the CDR3 is TGCGCCAGCAGCCAGACAGGGGGTTATCCTAACTATGGCTACACCTTC. It codes for CASSQTGGYPNYGYTF. This chain joins TRBV5-1 and TRBJ1-2; 9 nucleotides line up with TRBD1. The CDR3 totals 16 residues. Germline V CDR1 and CDR2: SGHRS, YFSETQ. V lost 4 bases and J lost 0; bases outside the gene matches: 7. Combining the CDR3 with reference TRBV5-1 and TRBJ1-2 gives the whole variable domain KAGVTQTPRYLIKTRGQQVTLSCSPISGHRSVSWYQQTPGQGLQFLFEYFSETQRNKGNFPGRFSGRQFSNSRSEMNVSTLELGDSALYLCASSQTGGYPNYGYTFGSGTRLTVV.

The sample holds one count of this clone. This chain links TRBV27 with TRBJ2-3; D is unresolved. Germline V lookup: CDR1 MNHEY, CDR2 SMNVEV (reference sequence). V was pared by 5 bases and J by 4 bases, with 13 bases between. The CDR3 has 14 residues. CDR3 in DNA: TGTGCCAGCAGTCCCCTTGCGATAGCAGATACGCAGTATTTT. Translated, it gives CASSPLAIADTQYF.

The rearrangement joins TRBV6-2 or TRBV6-3 to TRBJ2-5; 10 bases are shared with TRBD2. Losses at the gene ends were 6 bases for V and 2 bases for J; bases not matched to a gene: 18. In germline, CDR1 is MNHEY, CDR2 SVGEGT. The CDR3 is made up of 19 amino acids. The CDR3 DNA reads as TGTGCCAGCAGCCCGAAACCCACTAGCGGGGTCGTAAAACAAGAGACCCAGTACTTC. Protein: CASSPKPTSGVVKQETQYF.

The V call is TRBV2, the J call TRBJ1-6; D perhaps matches TRBD1 (6 bases). V lost 6 bases, J lost 6 bases, and 18 bases lay in between. Germline CDR1 reads SNHLY; CDR2 reads FYNNEI. The CDR3 is 16 residues long. Here the CDR3 DNA reads TGTGCCAGCAGCTCTACATCGGGGGGCGGTAATTCACCCCTCCACTTT. Its translation is CASSSTSGGGNSPLHF.

V usage is TRBV5-6 and J usage is TRBJ1-1; D possibly corresponds to TRBD1 (6 bases). Looked up from germline, CDR1 is SGHDT and CDR2 is YYEEEE. The V and J ends lost 1 base and 11 bases respectively, with 12 bases between them. The CDR3 totals 12 residues. The CDR3 reads CASSLNWGQAFF. CDR3 in DNA: TGTGCCAGCAGCTTGAATTGGGGGCAGGCTTTCTTT.

V usage is TRBV18 and J usage is TRBJ1-5; 7 bases fit TRBD1. CDR1 and CDR2 (germline): KGHSH, LQKENI. CDR3 size: 14 residues. Losses at the gene ends were 2 bases for V and 7 bases for J; bases not matched to a gene: 5. CDR3 DNA: TGTGCCAGCTCACCAACAGGGGTCGGGCAGCCCCAGCATTTT. As protein: CASSPTGVGQPQHF.

The CDR3, as DNA: TGCAGCCTATTAGCGGGAGGCGCGGATACGCAGTATTTT. Amino acid sequence: CSLLAGGADTQYF. V gene TRBV29-1 combines with J gene TRBJ2-3; 10 bases agree with TRBD2. Germline assignment: CDR1 SQVTM and CDR2 ANQGSEA. This CDR3 comprises 13 residues. After removal of 8 bases from V and 6 bases from J, the junction contained 8 bases not matched to a gene.

The chain uses TRBV7-2 and TRBJ2-2; TRBD2 is a possible D gene (6 bases). This CDR3 region has 18 residues. CDR1 SGHTA and CDR2 FQGNSA come from the germline V gene. The V end was cut by 2 bases, the J end by 1 base, with 17 bases between. The CDR3 nucleotides are TGTGCCAGCAGCTTACGGACCCTTGGGGGGTTGAACACCGGGGAGCTGTTTTTT. Encoded protein: CASSLRTLGGLNTGELFF.

This CDR3 reads CASSLWGGNTEAFF. The DNA for the CDR3 is TGTGCCAGCAGTTTATGGGGGGGAAACACTGAAGCTTTCTTT. This chain uses TRBV28 with TRBJ1-1; TRBD1 might be the D (5 bases). The CDR3 length is 14 residues. V gave up 0 bases and J gave up 2 bases, with 7 bases separating them. Germline assignment: CDR1 MDHEN and CDR2 SYDVKM.

This chain uses TRBV4-2 with TRBJ2-3; D may be TRBD1 (5 bases). CDR3 size: 13 residues. CDR1 and CDR2 (germline): LGHNA, YNFKEQ. V gave up 3 bases and J gave up 10 bases, with 14 bases separating them. The CDR3 DNA sequence: TGTGCCAGCAGCCAGGACCTGGACACTCCGCAGTATTTT. Translated, it gives CASSQDLDTPQYF.

V is TRBV5-8 and J is TRBJ2-7, with a weak D call TRBD2 (6 bases). Germline V lookup: CDR1 SGHTS, CDR2 YDEGEE. Trimming took 3 bases from V and 6 from J, leaving 19 bases between them. The CDR3 runs 15 residues. CDR3 DNA sequence: TGTGCCAGCAGCTCGGGAGAGTCTTCTCGGGGCGAGCAGTACTTC. Amino acid sequence: CASSSGESSRGEQYF. Complete variable domain (other parts from reference TRBV5-8 and TRBJ2-7): EAGVTQSPTHLIKTRGQQATLRCSPISGHTSVYWYQQALGLGLQFLLWYDEGEERNRGNFPPRFSGRQFPNYSSELNVNALELEDSALYLCASSSGESSRGEQYFGPGTRLTVT.

V and J are TRBV10-1 and TRBJ2-2; D remains unclear. The V end lost 0 bases, the J end lost 0 bases, and 5 bases lay between the germline ends. The length of the CDR3 is 15 residues. Germline V gene data show CDR1 as WNHNN and CDR2 as SYGVQD (reference sequence). The DNA of the CDR3 is TGCGCCAGCAGTGAGTCTCGAGCGAACACCGGGGAGCTGTTTTTT. Amino acids: CASSESRANTGELFF.

This sequence joins TRBV3-1 (or the pseudogene TRBV3-2) and TRBJ2-7, with 7 bases identical to TRBD1. The germline V gene encodes CDR1 LGHDT and CDR2 YNNKEL (reference sequence). J lost 0 bases, V lost 4 bases, and 15 bases had no gene match. The CDR3 contains 18 residues. This CDR3 is CASSPAASRGLSSYEQYF. In DNA, the CDR3 is TGTGCCAGCAGCCCGGCTGCTTCAAGGGGGCTGAGCTCCTACGAGCAGTACTTC.

The rearrangement uses TRBV9 and TRBJ2-5, with D possibly being TRBD2 (5 bases). The CDR3 runs to 16 residues. Germline CDR1 is SGDLS and CDR2 is YYNGEE. V was cut by 2 bases and J by 1 base, with 15 bases left in between. CDR3 bases: TGTGCCAGCAGCGTCGGTGGACTCGCCCCCCAAGAGACCCAGTACTTC. This sequence encodes CASSVGGLAPQETQYF. Full variable domain (rest looked up from reference TRBV9 and TRBJ2-5): DSGVTQTPKHLITATGQRVTLRCSPRSGDLSVYWYQQSLDQGLQFLIQYYNGEERAKGNILERFSAQQFPDLHSELNLSSLELGDSALYFCASSVGGLAPQETQYFGPGTRLLVL.

V usage is TRBV7-6 and J usage is TRBJ1-4; 11 bases are shared with TRBD1. Germline assignment: CDR1 SGHVS and CDR2 FNYEAQ. The CDR3 totals 15 residues. V trimming: 3 bases; J trimming: 7 bases; junction bases outside the gene matches: 4. The DNA for the CDR3 is TGTGCCAGCAGCTTGGGGACAGGGGGTGGTGAAAAACTGTTTTTT. Protein sequence: CASSLGTGGGEKLFF.

The chain is built from TRBV6-2 or TRBV6-3 and TRBJ1-6; TRBD1 matches at 9 bases. This CDR3 has 16 residues. CDR1 MNHEY and CDR2 SVGEGT come from the germline V gene. Unmatched junction bases numbered 8, after V lost 5 bases and J lost 6 bases. The CDR3 DNA is TGTGCCAGCAGTCCACCGGGACAGGGAACTAATTCACCCCTCCACTTT. Translated: CASSPPGQGTNSPLHF.